Below are 30 T cell receptor beta chains sequenced from a single sample in a study of blood T cell repertoires in COVID-19. Generated by immunoSEQ multiplex PCR, the TCRdb table keeps only in-frame clones and is missing some. Among about 150,000 clones listed, 84% were seen once. The material sequenced was PBMCs or T cells enriched from blood (not recorded which). The source of these receptors is a woman aged 50 to 60 who had recovered from COVID-19.

The chain couples TRBV28 to TRBJ1-2; 9 positions match TRBD1. There are 15 residues in the CDR3. Germline CDR1 MDHEN, CDR2 SYDVKM. Trimming at V came to 6 bases and at J to 5 bases, leaving 10 bases not matched to a gene. In nucleotides, the CDR3 is TGTGCCAGCAGGGTATCCGGACAGGGGATATATGGCTACACCTTC. This encodes CASRVSGQGIYGYTF.

The chain uses TRBV7-2 and TRBJ2-7; the match to TRBD1 covers 9 bases. This CDR3 comprises 15 residues. Germline CDR1 is SGHTA and CDR2 is FQGNSA. V was clipped by 5 bases and J by 0 bases; unmatched bases: 5. CDR3 sequence reads: CASSIDRGSSYEQYF. The CDR3 DNA reads TGTGCCAGCAGCATCGACAGGGGGAGCTCCTACGAGCAGTACTTC.

The sample holds one count of this clone. This rearrangement joins TRBV7-9 to TRBJ2-2; 7 bases are shared with TRBD2. CDR3 size: 14 residues. Trimming took 4 bases from V and 8 from J; bases not matched to a gene: 7. Germline lookup yields CDR1 SEHNR and CDR2 FQNEAQ (reference sequence). CDR3 residues: CASSSGLVGGELFF. The CDR3, as DNA: TGTGCCAGCAGCTCCGGACTAGTTGGGGGGGAGCTGTTTTTT.

This chain uses TRBV16 with TRBJ1-1; maybe TRBD1 (6 bases). Between the trimmed V and J ends, which lost 3 bases and 2 bases, there was a span of 7 bases. CDR1 is KGHSY and CDR2 is FQNENV in the germline V gene. The length of the CDR3 is 13 residues. CDR3 loop: CASSQDRNTEAFF. Here the CDR3 DNA reads TGTGCCAGCAGCCAGGACAGAAACACTGAAGCTTTCTTT.

The chain uses TRBV10-3 and TRBJ2-1; 7 nucleotides agree with TRBD2. Germline V gene lookup returns CDR1 ENHRY and CDR2 SYGVKD. The trim removed 8 bases at V and 4 bases at J, leaving 8 bases unmatched. The CDR3 has 14 residues. CDR3: CAIGASGLYNEQFF. In DNA form, the CDR3 reads TGTGCCATCGGGGCTAGCGGCCTTTACAATGAGCAGTTCTTC.

This chain joins TRBV11-3 and TRBJ1-5; D is possibly TRBD1 (5 bases). There are 14 residues in the CDR3. CDR1 and CDR2 from the germline V gene are SGHNT and YENEEA. With 2 bases removed from V and 7 bases from J, the gap between germline ends came to 12 bases. In DNA form, the CDR3 reads TGTGCCAGCAGCTTAAGGGGTCGCGAACAGCCCCAGCATTTT. As protein: CASSLRGREQPQHF.

This clone was detected a few times. The CDR3 DNA sequence: TGTGCCAGCAGTTTGAGACTAGCGGGAGGTGATGAGCAGTTCTTC. It encodes CASSLRLAGGDEQFF. V is TRBV28 and J is TRBJ2-1; 13 bases map to TRBD2. The CDR3 extends over 15 amino acids. Trimming cost V 3 bases and J 8 bases; bases outside gene matches: 4. Germline CDR1 and CDR2: MDHEN and SYDVKM.

The chain joins TRBV28 to TRBJ2-5; TRBD1 matches 7 bases. There are 14 residues in the CDR3. The V gene end was trimmed by 3 bases and the J gene end by 5 bases; junction bases not matched to a gene: 6. The germline V gene encodes CDR1 MDHEN and CDR2 SYDVKM. The CDR3 sequence is CASSLDSGGETQYF. CDR3 nucleotides: TGTGCCAGCAGTTTGGACTCAGGGGGTGAGACCCAGTACTTC.

V and J are TRBV29-1 and TRBJ1-2, with TRBD1 identical over 12 bases. Trimming removed 4 bases from V and 7 bases from J; junction bases left unmatched: 10. This CDR3 spans 15 amino acids. Germline V gene data show CDR1 as SQVTM and CDR2 as ANQGSEA. CDR3 sequence reads: CSVGGRDRGPVGYTF. The CDR3 nucleotides read TGCAGCGTTGGGGGGCGGGACAGGGGGCCAGTTGGCTACACCTTC.

The rearrangement uses TRBV5-1 and TRBJ2-7; TRBD1 might be the D (5 bases). Germline CDR1 SGHRS, CDR2 YFSETQ. The CDR3 runs to 14 residues. The germline V and J ends were trimmed by 1 base and 3 bases, with 11 bases remaining between them. CDR3 region: CASSLRQTDYEQYF. In nucleotides, the CDR3 is TGCGCCAGCAGCTTGAGACAGACCGACTACGAGCAGTACTTC.

This clone was found a few times. The chain is built from TRBV6-6 and TRBJ2-2; a weak D match, TRBD2 (6 bases). Germline-derived CDR1 and CDR2 are MNHNY and SVGAGI (reference sequence). The CDR3 is 12 amino acids. Trimming cost V 6 bases and J 6 bases, with 8 bases left between them. CDR3 nucleotide sequence: TGTGCCAGCAGAACTAGCCCCGGGGAGCTGTTTTTT. It codes for CASRTSPGELFF.

This clone was observed a single time. V and J are TRBV9 and TRBJ2-2, with D maybe TRBD1 (5 bases). With 2 bases removed from V and 6 bases from J, the gap between germline ends came to 14 bases. Germline V gene sequence: CDR1 SGDLS, CDR2 YYNGEE. This CDR3 has 15 residues. In nucleotides, the CDR3 is TGTGCCAGCAGCGTGAGAGACAGATTCTCCGGGGAGCTGTTTTTT. Protein sequence: CASSVRDRFSGELFF. Supplemented by reference TRBV9 and TRBJ2-2, the full variable domain reads DSGVTQTPKHLITATGQRVTLRCSPRSGDLSVYWYQQSLDQGLQFLIQYYNGEERAKGNILERFSAQQFPDLHSELNLSSLELGDSALYFCASSVRDRFSGELFFGEGSRLTVL.

This sequence joins TRBV24-1 and TRBJ1-5, with TRBD1 matching over 7 bases. Unmatched junction bases numbered 5, after V lost 3 bases and J lost 4 bases. Germline CDR1 is KGHDR and CDR2 is SFDVKD. The CDR3 covers 15 residues. The CDR3 loop reads CATSDNYRGNQPQHF. In DNA, the CDR3 is TGTGCCACCAGTGATAACTACAGGGGAAATCAGCCCCAGCATTTT.

The chain uses TRBV12-3 or TRBV12-4 and TRBJ1-2; 7 bases agree with TRBD1. V trimming: 2 bases; J trimming: 7 bases; junction bases outside the gene matches: 4. CDR3 length: 13 residues. The CDR3 region is CASSLSNRGGYTF. The CDR3 DNA reads TGTGCCAGCAGTTTATCGAACAGGGGTGGCTACACCTTC.

This clone was seen just once. The genes are TRBV28 and TRBJ2-1, with TRBD2 matching 10 bases. Unmatched junction bases numbered 11, after V lost 5 bases and J lost 10 bases. This CDR3 spans 15 amino acids. Germline V CDR1 and CDR2: MDHEN, SYDVKM. CDR3 coding DNA: TGTGCCAGCAGTCCTAACAGCGGGAGGGCCTGGGAGCAGTTCTTC. Translation gives CASSPNSGRAWEQFF.

This chain uses TRBV7-3 with TRBJ2-7; D is unclear. V was cut by 4 bases and J by 2 bases, with 9 bases left in between. The CDR3 loop spans 13 amino acids. The germline V gene encodes CDR1 SGHTA and CDR2 FQGTGA. The CDR3 DNA reads TGTGCCAGCAGCTCACCCCCGGCCTACGAGCAGTACTTC. Its protein is CASSSPPAYEQYF.

The gene calls are TRBV11-2 and TRBJ2-7; unclear D gene. Germline CDR1 is SGHAT and CDR2 is FQNNGV. The V end was cut by 2 bases, the J end by 4 bases, with 12 bases between. This CDR3 has 14 residues. As DNA, the CDR3 is TGTGCCAGCAGCTTACTGGCCGGAGAGTACGAGCAGTACTTC. Protein: CASSLLAGEYEQYF.

The CDR3: CASSPERSQYF. In nucleotides, the CDR3 is TGTGCCAGCTCACCAGAACGGTCGCAGTATTTT. The chain links TRBV18 to TRBJ2-3; D not resolved. The germline V gene has CDR1 KGHSH and CDR2 LQKENI. This CDR3 region has 11 residues. V was pared by 2 bases and J by 10 bases, with 7 bases between.

V usage is TRBV6-6 and J usage is TRBJ2-5, with D maybe TRBD1 (6 bases). This CDR3 spans 12 amino acids. The ends were cut back, 8 bases at V and 2 bases at J, with 9 bases in the middle. Germline-derived CDR1 and CDR2 are MNHNY and SVGAGI (reference sequence). Here the CDR3 DNA reads TGTGCCAGCGGACAGTTACAAGAGACCCAGTACTTC. The encoded protein is CASGQLQETQYF.

This clone was picked up one time. This rearrangement joins TRBV6-6 to TRBJ2-3, with 12 bases matching TRBD2. V lost 5 bases to trimming and J lost 6 bases; unmatched junction nucleotides: 12. CDR1 is MNHNY and CDR2 is SVGAGI in the germline V gene (reference sequence). The CDR3 extends over 17 amino acids. Written as DNA, the CDR3 is TGTGCCAGCAGTCACCCCCGACTAGCGGGGGCTAGGGATACGCAGTATTTT. Translated: CASSHPRLAGARDTQYF.

J is TRBJ2-7 and V is TRBV11-2, with D maybe TRBD2 (6 bases). The CDR3 loop spans 19 amino acids. Germline lookup yields CDR1 SGHAT and CDR2 FQNNGV. The V gene lost 5 bases and the J gene lost 3 bases, with 29 bases spanning the gap. CDR3 sequence reads: CASSHFPHKTRLKYYEQYF. For the CDR3, the DNA is TGTGCCAGCAGCCATTTCCCCCATAAGACTAGGTTGAAGTACTACGAGCAGTACTTC.

This chain joins TRBV28 and TRBJ2-1; 12 nucleotides line up with TRBD2. Trimming cost V 6 bases and J 12 bases; bases outside gene matches: 3. Germline CDR1 and CDR2: MDHEN and SYDVKM. The CDR3 covers 12 residues. The CDR3 bases are TGTGCCAGCAGGACTAGCGGGAGTCTGCAGTTCTTC. Protein product: CASRTSGSLQFF.

CDR3 residues: CASSYGRRPYEQYF. The CDR3, as DNA: TGTGCCAGCAGTTACGGGCGACGGCCCTACGAGCAGTACTTC. The V call is TRBV6-5, the J call TRBJ2-7; no reliable D call. The V end lost 2 bases, the J end lost 2 bases, and 10 bases lay between the germline ends. Germline CDR1 and CDR2: MNHEY and SVGAGI. The CDR3 totals 14 residues.

V gene TRBV7-8 combines with J gene TRBJ1-5, with 9 bases matching TRBD1. Germline CDR1 is SGHVS and CDR2 is FQNEAQ. V shed 5 bases, J shed 5 bases, and the junction held 7 bases outside the gene matches. The CDR3 is 15 amino acids. The CDR3 sequence: CASSLRQGGDQPQHF. The CDR3 DNA is TGTGCCAGCAGCCTACGACAGGGGGGGGATCAGCCCCAGCATTTT. Together with reference TRBV7-8 and TRBJ1-5, the CDR3 gives the full variable domain: GAGVSQSPRYKVAKRGQDVALRCDPISGHVSLFWYQQALGQGPEFLTYFQNEAQLDKSGLPSDRFFAERPEGSVSTLKIQRTQQEDSAVYLCASSLRQGGDQPQHFGDGTRLSIL.

This chain links TRBV10-1 with TRBJ1-1; D is possibly TRBD1 (5 bases). This CDR3 is 15 amino acids long. Trimming cost V 4 bases and J 6 bases, with 18 bases left between them. Germline-derived CDR1 and CDR2 are WNHNN and SYGVQD (reference sequence). CDR3: CASSGLGEGRAEAFF. CDR3 bases: TGCGCCAGCAGTGGATTAGGGGAGGGCAGGGCTGAAGCTTTCTTT.

V usage is TRBV18 and J usage is TRBJ1-2; 10 bases match TRBD1. The CDR3 has 17 residues. CDR1 KGHSH and CDR2 LQKENI come from the germline V gene. V was pared by 2 bases and J by 3 bases, with 9 bases of the junction left unmatched. The CDR3 protein is CASSPYPPGQGYYGYTF. The CDR3 DNA follows: TGTGCCAGCTCACCATACCCTCCGGGACAGGGGTACTATGGCTACACCTTC.

The chain combines TRBV5-1 with TRBJ1-4; D might be TRBD1 (6 bases). The CDR3 totals 15 residues. The germline V gene has CDR1 SGHRS and CDR2 YFSETQ. Trimming removed 0 bases from V and 7 bases from J, with 13 bases in between. CDR3 sequence reads: CASSLDRGGGEKLFF. Written as DNA, the CDR3 is TGCGCCAGCAGCTTGGATCGGGGAGGGGGTGAAAAACTGTTTTTT. Supplemented by reference TRBV5-1 and TRBJ1-4, the full variable domain reads KAGVTQTPRYLIKTRGQQVTLSCSPISGHRSVSWYQQTPGQGLQFLFEYFSETQRNKGNFPGRFSGRQFSNSRSEMNVSTLELGDSALYLCASSLDRGGGEKLFFGSGTQLSVL.

The genes are TRBV29-1 and TRBJ2-5; no clear D gene. There are 12 residues in the CDR3. The V and J ends lost 0 bases and 5 bases respectively, with 7 bases between them. From germline, CDR1 is SQVTM and CDR2 ANQGSEA. As DNA, the CDR3 is TGCAGCGTTGAAGACTCCGTGGAGACCCAGTACTTC. Its protein product is CSVEDSVETQYF.

This clone showed up just once. The J gene is TRBJ1-1, the V gene TRBV5-5; D gene ambiguous. The V and J ends lost 4 bases and 0 bases respectively, with 19 bases between them. CDR3 size: 17 residues. Germline V gene sequence: CDR1 SGHKS, CDR2 YYEKEE (reference sequence). CDR3 amino acids: CASSRSRTALMNTEAFF. CDR3 nucleotide sequence: TGTGCCAGCAGCCGGAGCCGGACTGCTCTTATGAACACTGAAGCTTTCTTT.

The V gene is TRBV6-5, the J gene TRBJ1-5, with a weak D call TRBD1 (6 bases). Germline CDR1 and CDR2: MNHEY and SVGAGI. This CDR3 contains 15 residues. Trimming left V 5 bases short and J 10 bases short, with 21 bases between. CDR3 sequence (DNA): TGTGCCAGCAGTCCGACTCGACAGGCCCCTTTACCCCAGCATTTT. Translated: CASSPTRQAPLPQHF.